A selection of T cell receptor beta chains follows, all from one sample in a study of graft-versus-host responses after intestinal transplantation. Clones were read by immunoSEQ multiplex PCR, and TCRdb kept only the in-frame ones, dropping some. The table has tens of thousands of clones, around 93% seen once; the top ten hold about 0.38%. These receptors have no identified antigens. This sample comprised unstimulated CD4+ T cells sorted from spleen or lymph node cells, obtained before transplant. These TCRs come from a human donor who was the organ donor for an intestinal transplant. CDR3s include the opening cysteine and the closing phenylalanine or tryptophan. Fields, in order: D gene, V gene, clone size, CDR3 length, J gene, CDR3 protein, CDR3 DNA. The D gene is left open where the match is weak. Size is stated for part of the rows, as once, few or many counts, or as a class when the clone is expanded.

>TRBD1|TRBV6-1|.|15|TRBJ1-6
CASSPPQGAGSPLHF
TGTGCCAGCAGCCCTCCGCAGGGGGCCGGTTCACCCCTCCACTTT
>.|TRBV18|.|13|TRBJ2-2
CASSPRNTGELFF
TGTGCCAGCTCACCACGGAACACCGGGGAGCTGTTTTTT
>TRBD1|TRBV7-6|.|17|TRBJ1-3
CASSRGPGGKSGNTIYF
TGTGCCAGCAGCCGAGGGCCAGGGGGCAAATCTGGAAACACCATATATTTT
>TRBD1|TRBV20-1|.|11|TRBJ1-1
CRQDRGRIAFF
TGCAGGCAAGACAGGGGTCGAATAGCTTTCTTT
>.|TRBV6-5|.|14|TRBJ1-1
CASSGTGRNTEAFF
TGTGCCAGCAGTGGAACAGGAAGGAACACTGAAGCTTTCTTT
>.|TRBV30|.|12|TRBJ1-5
CAFQGGDQPQHF
TGTGCCTTTCAAGGGGGGGATCAGCCCCAGCATTTT
>.|TRBV7-9|.|11|TRBJ2-7
CASSLRWEQYF
TGTGCCAGCAGCCTCCGCTGGGAGCAGTACTTC
>TRBD1|TRBV6-4|.|13|TRBJ2-5
CASRGTGGETQYF
TGTGCCAGCAGAGGGACAGGGGGGGAGACCCAGTACTTC
>.|TRBV7-2|.|15|TRBJ2-2
CASSLITVVSGELFF
TGTGCCAGCAGCTTAATCACAGTTGTAAGCGGGGAGCTGTTTTTT
>TRBD1|TRBV15|.|18|TRBJ1-5
CATSRPRTGATSNQPQHF
TGTGCCACCAGCAGACCCAGGACAGGGGCCACTAGCAATCAGCCCCAGCATTTT
>TRBD2|TRBV6-5|.|14|TRBJ2-5
CASSYLSGEETQYF
TGTGCCAGCAGTTACCTTAGCGGGGAAGAGACCCAGTACTTC
>TRBD1|TRBV15|.|13|TRBJ2-4
CASAGGRENIQYF
TGTGCCTCAGCAGGGGGCAGAGAAAACATTCAGTACTTC
>.|TRBV6-5|.|15|TRBJ2-6
CASSYRGTGANVLTF
TGTGCCAGCAGTTACAGGGGCACTGGGGCCAACGTCCTGACTTTC
>.|TRBV10-3|.|15|TRBJ1-2
CAISESRDSFYGYTF
TGTGCCATCAGTGAGTCAAGGGACTCTTTCTATGGCTACACCTTC
>.|TRBV7-2|.|12|TRBJ1-1
CASSRDRGRAFF
TGTGCCAGCAGCCGGGACCGGGGGCGCGCTTTCTTT
>.|TRBV7-3|.|15|TRBJ2-3
CASSFMVGGTDTQYF
TGTGCCAGCAGCTTCATGGTGGGGGGAACAGATACGCAGTATTTT
>.|TRBV2|.|11|TRBJ1-2
CASSRTAGYTF
TGTGCCAGCAGTCGGACTGCTGGCTACACCTTC
>.|TRBV11-2|.|12|TRBJ1-2
CASSRPRNGYTF
TGTGCCAGCAGCCGACCCCGCAATGGCTACACCTTC
>TRBD1|TRBV25-1|.|14|TRBJ1-4
CASSGGQGNEKLFF
TGTGCCAGCAGTGGGGGACAGGGAAATGAAAAACTGTTTTTT
>TRBD2|TRBV11-2|.|15|TRBJ2-7
CASSLTSGGVGAEYF
TGTGCCAGCAGCTTGACTAGCGGGGGGGTCGGTGCTGAGTACTTC
>.|TRBV2|.|10|TRBJ2-5
CASHLETQYF
TGTGCCAGCCATCTTGAGACCCAGTACTTC
>.|TRBV18|.|15|TRBJ1-4
CASSPPSGDREKLFF
TGTGCCAGCTCACCACCATCCGGGGATCGGGAAAAACTGTTTTTT
>.|TRBV6-6|.|13|TRBJ1-4
CASRGGTNEKLFF
TGTGCCAGCAGAGGGGGAACAAATGAAAAACTGTTTTTT
>.|TRBV5-1|.|18|TRBJ2-3
CASSLSVSGAVPTDTQYF
TGCGCCAGCAGCTTGAGCGTATCGGGGGCCGTCCCCACAGATACGCAGTATTTT
>TRBD2|TRBV7-4|.|15|TRBJ2-3
CASSPRSGGGDTQYF
TGTGCCAGCAGCCCTCGCAGCGGGGGGGGAGATACGCAGTATTTT
>.|TRBV18|few|15|TRBJ1-4
CASSPDRPTNEKLFF
TGTGCCAGCTCACCGGACCGTCCAACTAATGAAAAACTGTTTTTT
>.|TRBV7-2|.|13|TRBJ2-1
CASSYRGNTEQFF
TGTGCCAGCAGCTATAGGGGGAACACCGAGCAGTTCTTC
>.|TRBV5-1|.|14|TRBJ1-1
CASSLAGMNTEAFF
TGCGCCAGCAGCTTGGCTGGCATGAACACTGAAGCTTTCTTT
>TRBD2|TRBV7-2|.|15|TRBJ2-5
CASSYLAGGGETQYF
TGTGCCAGCAGCTATCTAGCGGGGGGGGGAGAGACCCAGTACTTC
>TRBD1|TRBV25-1|.|14|TRBJ2-2
CASSDPTGAGELFF
TGTGCCAGCAGTGACCCTACAGGGGCCGGGGAGCTGTTTTTT
>.|TRBV2|.|14|TRBJ1-1
CASSVGGANTEAFF
TGTGCCAGCAGTGTGGGAGGGGCGAACACTGAAGCTTTCTTT
>.|TRBV27|.|16|TRBJ1-1
CASSSREAFLNTEAFF
TGTGCCAGCAGTTCCCGGGAGGCATTCTTGAACACTGAAGCTTTCTTT
>TRBD1|TRBV28|.|13|TRBJ2-7
CASSPLDRYEQYF
TGTGCCAGCAGTCCCTTGGACAGGTACGAGCAGTACTTC
>TRBD2|TRBV10-2|.|17|TRBJ2-1
CASSERLGGGASDEQFF
TGCGCCAGCAGTGAGCGGCTCGGCGGGGGGGCCTCGGATGAGCAGTTCTTC
>.|TRBV19|.|15|TRBJ1-2
CASSRKEAGDKGYTF
TGTGCCAGTAGTAGAAAGGAAGCAGGGGATAAGGGCTACACCTTC
>.|TRBV19|.|15|TRBJ1-5
CASSPKTGHGGPQHF
TGTGCCAGTAGTCCAAAGACAGGCCACGGTGGGCCTCAGCATTTT
>.|TRBV4-1|.|16|TRBJ1-1
CASSPKPLTGNTEAFF
TGCGCCAGCAGCCCAAAACCCCTGACAGGAAACACTGAAGCTTTCTTT
>TRBD2|TRBV5-4|.|15|TRBJ2-3
CASSFSGGPTDTQYF
TGTGCCAGCAGTTTTAGCGGGGGTCCCACAGATACGCAGTATTTT
>.|TRBV19|.|15|TRBJ1-4
CASSSRRDGGQKLFF
TGTGCCAGTAGTTCCAGGAGGGACGGCGGTCAAAAACTGTTTTTT
>.|TRBV25-1|.|16|TRBJ1-4
CASSEALPPPNEKLFF
TGTGCCAGCAGTGAAGCACTCCCACCCCCTAATGAAAAACTGTTTTTT
>.|TRBV7-3|once|13|TRBJ2-6
CASSFTGANVLTF
TGTGCCAGCAGCTTCACTGGGGCCAACGTCCTGACTTTC
>TRBD1|TRBV19|.|16|TRBJ1-1
CASSIRTGGSNTEAFF
TGTGCCAGTAGTATAAGGACAGGGGGCTCGAACACTGAAGCTTTCTTT
>.|TRBV30|.|10|TRBJ2-3
CAARRETQYF
TGTGCCGCGCGGCGAGAGACGCAGTATTTT
>.|TRBV2|.|13|TRBJ1-6
CASRNRANSPLHF
TGTGCCAGCAGGAACAGGGCTAATTCACCCCTCCACTTT
>TRBD1|TRBV7-9|.|14|TRBJ2-7
CASSPSGQTYEQYF
TGTGCCAGCAGCCCCTCGGGACAGACCTACGAGCAGTACTTC
>.|TRBV7-3|.|14|TRBJ2-5
CASSPSGVQETQYF
TGTGCCAGCAGTCCGTCGGGGGTCCAAGAGACCCAGTACTTC
>.|TRBV4-3|.|14|TRBJ1-2
CASSQDDVNYGYTF
TGCGCCAGCAGCCAAGACGACGTTAACTATGGCTACACCTTC
>TRBD1|TRBV7-9|.|13|TRBJ2-7
CASRRQGSYEQYF
TGTGCCAGCAGGAGACAGGGTTCCTACGAGCAGTACTTC